A single sample gave rise to the 25 T cell receptor beta chains below, sequenced in a study of blood T cell repertoires in COVID-19. Clones were read by immunoSEQ multiplex PCR, and TCRdb kept only the in-frame ones, dropping some. The table includes around 440,000 clones, about nine tenths detected once. Input material: peripheral blood. These receptors all stem from a woman aged 50 to 60 with COVID-19, enrolled during active disease.

The genes are TRBV9 and TRBJ1-5; 7 nucleotides line up with TRBD1. This CDR3 has 17 residues. Germline V gives CDR1 SGDLS, CDR2 YYNGEE. V dropped 7 bases and J dropped 0; count of bases not matched to a gene: 13. CDR3: CASPVGDSQYSNQPQHF. The CDR3 DNA follows: TGTGCCAGCCCTGTTGGGGACAGCCAGTATAGCAATCAGCCCCAGCATTTT.

The chain joins TRBV30 to TRBJ2-3; a possible D gene is TRBD2 (6 bases). This CDR3 is built from 14 residues. Trimming removed 3 bases from V and 3 bases from J, with 13 bases in between. From germline, CDR1 is GTSNPN and CDR2 SVGIG (reference sequence). The CDR3 DNA sequence: TGTGCCTGGAGGGGGGGTTCCAGTACAGATACGCAGTATTTT. It specifies CAWRGGSSTDTQYF.

This chain uses TRBV2 with TRBJ2-7; 14 bases line up with TRBD2. There are 16 residues in the CDR3. The germline V gene encodes CDR1 SNHLY and CDR2 FYNNEI. The ends lost 6 bases at V and 0 bases at J; junction bases unmatched: 4. This CDR3 reads CASSGTSGGSSYEQYF. CDR3 in DNA: TGTGCCAGCAGCGGGACTAGCGGGGGAAGCTCCTACGAGCAGTACTTC.

The genes are TRBV4-2 and TRBJ1-1; D not certain. The ends were cut back, 1 base at V and 1 base at J, with 16 bases in the middle. The CDR3 is 17 residues long. CDR1 and CDR2 from the germline V gene are LGHNA and YNFKEQ. CDR3: CASSQGSLAGRNTEAFF. CDR3 bases: TGTGCCAGCAGCCAAGGTTCCCTAGCCGGGAGGAACACTGAAGCTTTCTTT.

The chain employs TRBV5-1 and TRBJ1-1, with a possible D match to TRBD1 (6 bases). The CDR3 covers 15 residues. Trimming cost V 3 bases and J 0 bases, with 12 bases left between them. Germline V lookup: CDR1 SGHRS, CDR2 YFSETQ. CDR3 sequence reads: CASSSLGGLNTEAFF. In DNA, the CDR3 is TGCGCCAGCAGCTCCTTAGGGGGTTTGAACACTGAAGCTTTCTTT.

Written as DNA, the CDR3 is TGTGCCAGCAGCTCCTACAGGGGGCCCACTGAAGCTTTCTTT. It is translated as CASSSYRGPTEAFF. The chain carries TRBV11-1 and TRBJ1-1, with 9 bases matching TRBD1. Germline V gene sequence: CDR1 SGHAT, CDR2 FQDESV (reference sequence). This CDR3 is built from 14 residues. V shed 4 bases and J 4 bases; nucleotides not matched to a gene: 4. Based on the CDR3 plus reference TRBV11-1 and TRBJ1-1, the full variable domain is EAEVAQSPRYKITEKSQAVAFWCDPISGHATLYWYRQILGQGPELLVQFQDESVVDDSQLPKDRFSAERLKGVDSTLKIQPAELGDSAMYLCASSSYRGPTEAFFGQGTRLTVV.

V gene TRBV7-6 combines with J gene TRBJ1-5, with 7 bases aligning to TRBD1. CDR1 is SGHVS and CDR2 is FNYEAQ in the germline V gene. CDR3 length: 17 amino acids. V lost 4 bases, J lost 0 bases, and 9 bases stayed unmatched. The DNA for the CDR3 is TGTGCCAGCAGCTCCTGGACAGGCTTATATAGCAATCAGCCCCAGCATTTT. This gives the protein CASSSWTGLYSNQPQHF.

A few counts support this clone. The same CDR3 also results from other DNA sequences found in this sample. This chain joins TRBV10-3 and TRBJ2-3, with 7 bases aligning to TRBD1. The CDR3 sequence is 14 residues long. Germline values: CDR1 ENHRY, CDR2 SYGVKD. V dropped 2 bases and J dropped 2; count of bases not matched to a gene: 1. The CDR3 DNA is TGTGCCATCAGTGAGGGACAGGACACAGATACGCAGTATTTT. It translates to CAISEGQDTDTQYF.

This chain links TRBV3-1 (or the pseudogene TRBV3-2) with TRBJ1-2; 11 bases are a match to TRBD1. V lost 0 bases and J lost 5; bases outside the gene matches: 5. From germline, CDR1 is LGHDT and CDR2 YNNKEL (reference sequence). The CDR3 contains 16 residues. Here the CDR3 DNA reads TGTGCCAGCAGCCAAGATGGGACAGGGGGAGGGTATGGCTACACCTTC. Its translation: CASSQDGTGGGYGYTF.

CDR3 sequence (DNA): TGTGCCAGCTGCCGGGACTACAATCAGCCCCAGCATTTT. Residues: CASCRDYNQPQHF. V usage is TRBV6-5 and J usage is TRBJ1-5, with a weak D call TRBD1 (5 bases). V was shortened by 8 bases and J by 3 bases, with 11 bases between the two germline ends. There are 13 residues in the CDR3. CDR1 and CDR2 from the germline V gene are MNHEY and SVGAGI.

The chain links TRBV4-1 to TRBJ1-5, with a possible D match to TRBD1 (6 bases). Germline loops: CDR1 MGHRA, CDR2 YSYEKL. V was clipped by 5 bases and J by 5 bases, with 13 bases between them. The CDR3 loop spans 14 amino acids. The CDR3 region has the DNA TGCGCCAGCAGCTCAGATCACAGGGATCAGCCCCAGCATTTT. As protein: CASSSDHRDQPQHF.

J is TRBJ1-4 and V is TRBV5-4; 7 bases are shared with TRBD1. The junction had 6 bases not matched to a gene; V was cut back by 4 bases and J by 3 bases. Germline V gene lookup returns CDR1 SGHNT and CDR2 YYREEE (reference sequence). The CDR3 is 15 residues long. CDR3 bases: TGTGCCAGCAGCATCCGGGACAGCGCTAATGAAAAACTGTTTTTT. This codes for CASSIRDSANEKLFF.

This clone was seen a handful of times. The chain carries TRBV12-3 or TRBV12-4 and TRBJ1-6; D gene unclear. Trimming took off 5 bases at V and 13 bases at J, with 15 bases between the two ends. The CDR3 contains 13 residues. The CDR3 here is CASSRDFTGPLHF. The CDR3, as DNA: TGTGCCAGCAGTCGGGATTTTACGGGGCCCCTCCACTTT.

V usage is TRBV6-5 and J usage is TRBJ1-1; D is unclear. CDR1 and CDR2 from the germline V gene are MNHEY and SVGAGI. V was trimmed by 4 bases and J by 1 base, leaving 16 bases between them. CDR3 length: 16 amino acids. CDR3 amino acids: CASSSEPSGQNTEAFF. CDR3 DNA sequence: TGTGCCAGCAGTTCCGAACCGTCTGGGCAGAACACTGAAGCTTTCTTT.

The V gene is TRBV18, the J gene TRBJ2-2; D call uncertain. The CDR3 runs to 15 residues. Germline-derived CDR1 and CDR2 are KGHSH and LQKENI. V lost 2 bases, J lost 5 bases, and 12 bases lay in between. CDR3 loop: CASSPSVSQTGELFF. CDR3 bases: TGTGCCAGCTCACCATCCGTTTCCCAGACCGGGGAGCTGTTTTTT.

The rearrangement joins TRBV11-2 to TRBJ1-3; D call uncertain. V lost 3 bases, J lost 4 bases, and 7 bases lay in between. This CDR3 spans 13 amino acids. Per the germline V gene, CDR1 is SGHAT and CDR2 is FQNNGV. The CDR3 protein is CASSFEGGNTIYF. The DNA of the CDR3 is TGTGCCAGCAGCTTTGAGGGAGGAAACACCATATATTTT.

The chain has TRBV6-6 and TRBJ2-7; a weak D match, TRBD2 (5 bases). V dropped 0 bases and J dropped 5 bases, with 8 bases sitting between them. This CDR3 is 13 amino acids long. The germline CDR1 and CDR2 sequences are MNHNY and SVGAGI (reference sequence). CDR3 loop: CASSYSTGDEQYF. The CDR3 DNA sequence: TGTGCCAGCAGTTACTCGACCGGGGACGAGCAGTACTTC.

This sequence joins TRBV5-1 and TRBJ2-5; TRBD2 might be the D (7 bases). Between the trimmed V and J ends, which lost 1 base and 1 base, there was a span of 11 bases. Looked up from germline, CDR1 is SGHRS and CDR2 is YFSETQ. CDR3 length: 15 amino acids. The CDR3 DNA is TGCGCCAGCAGCTTGCAGGGAGGGGGCCAAGAGACCCAGTACTTC. Encoded protein: CASSLQGGGQETQYF.

V is TRBV5-8 and J is TRBJ1-2, with 8 bases that match TRBD1. The germline gives CDR1 SGHTS, CDR2 YDEGEE. Unmatched junction bases numbered 16, after V lost 4 bases and J lost 8 bases. The CDR3 length is 16 residues. The DNA of the CDR3 is TGTGCCAGCAGCGTCGAATTGACAGGGGTGGACGGCGGCTACACCTTC. Its translation: CASSVELTGVDGGYTF.

The J gene is TRBJ1-4, the V gene TRBV2, with a possible D match to TRBD1 (6 bases). V was shortened by 10 bases and J by 0 bases, with 15 bases between the two germline ends. Germline V gives CDR1 SNHLY, CDR2 FYNNEI. There are 15 residues in the CDR3. Written as DNA, the CDR3 is TGTGCCACCCAGGGGCCGGACTCAACTAATGAAAAACTGTTTTTT. This sequence encodes CATQGPDSTNEKLFF.

This clone was recorded a few times. The chain couples TRBV7-9 to TRBJ1-1; 8 bases line up with TRBD1. This CDR3 spans 16 amino acids. Germline CDR1 SEHNR, CDR2 FQNEAQ (reference sequence). Trimming cost V 6 bases and J 4 bases; bases outside gene matches: 13. The CDR3 coding sequence is TGTGCCAGCAGTTTATTCAGGGGGCTGAGCGGCACTGAAGCTTTCTTT. It specifies CASSLFRGLSGTEAFF.

The rearrangement links TRBV11-2 to TRBJ1-1; no reliable D call. This CDR3 comprises 15 residues. In germline, CDR1 is SGHAT, CDR2 FQNNGV. With 8 bases removed from V and 5 bases from J, the gap between germline ends came to 21 bases. This CDR3 is CASGGTLREGTEAFF. CDR3 nucleotide sequence: TGTGCCAGCGGAGGTACCCTTCGGGAGGGTACTGAAGCTTTCTTT.

The chain employs TRBV19 and TRBJ1-1, with D perhaps matching TRBD1 (5 bases). The CDR3 consists of 15 residues. Trimming cost V 5 bases and J 3 bases, with 16 bases left between them. Germline V gives CDR1 LNHDA, CDR2 SQIVND (reference sequence). This CDR3 is CASSLQADKDTEAFF. The CDR3 coding sequence is TGTGCCAGTAGTCTACAGGCGGATAAGGACACTGAAGCTTTCTTT.

V and J are TRBV14 and TRBJ2-3; 13 bases align to TRBD2. The J segment lost 3 bases and the V segment lost 5 bases, leaving 5 bases of the junction unmatched. Germline values: CDR1 SGHDN, CDR2 FVKESK. The CDR3 contains 16 residues. The CDR3 nucleotides read TGTGCCAGCAGCTACTTACTAGCGGGGGGGACAGATACGCAGTATTTT. Protein: CASSYLLAGGTDTQYF. Full variable domain (remainder filled in from reference TRBV14 and TRBJ2-3): EAGVTQFPSHSVIEKGQTVTLRCDPISGHDNLYWYRRVMGKEIKFLLHFVKESKQDESGMPNNRFLAERTGGTYSTLKVQPAELEDSGVYFCASSYLLAGGTDTQYFGPGTRLTVL.

V usage is TRBV30 and J usage is TRBJ1-1; the D gene is possibly TRBD1 (5 bases). Looked up from germline, CDR1 is GTSNPN and CDR2 is SVGIG (reference sequence). CDR3 length: 11 residues. Trimming removed 3 bases from V and 7 bases from J, with 9 bases in between. DNA for the CDR3: TGTGCCTGGAGAGCAGGGATTGAAGCTTTCTTT. This encodes CAWRAGIEAFF.